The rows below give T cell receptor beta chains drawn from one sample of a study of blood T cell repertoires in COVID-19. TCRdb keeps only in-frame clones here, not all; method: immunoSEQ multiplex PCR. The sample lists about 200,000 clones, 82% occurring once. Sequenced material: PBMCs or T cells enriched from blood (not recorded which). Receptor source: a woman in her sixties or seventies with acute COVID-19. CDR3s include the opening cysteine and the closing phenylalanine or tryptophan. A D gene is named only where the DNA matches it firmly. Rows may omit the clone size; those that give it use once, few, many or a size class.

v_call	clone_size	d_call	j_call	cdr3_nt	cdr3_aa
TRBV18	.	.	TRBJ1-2	TGTGCCAGCTCACCGGGCTCGGGGAGTGCCTATGGCTACACCTTC	CASSPGSGSAYGYTF
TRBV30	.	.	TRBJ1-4	TGTGCCTGGAGCCCCCAAGGCAGGGGAAGAGAAAAACTGTTTTTT	CAWSPQGRGREKLFF
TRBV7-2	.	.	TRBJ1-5	TGTGCCAGCAGCTTCGCAGGGCCTATTAATCAGCCCCAGCATTTT	CASSFAGPINQPQHF
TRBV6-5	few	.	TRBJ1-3	TGTGCCAGCAGTTACGACACCAGCTCTGGAAACACCATATATTTT	CASSYDTSSGNTIYF
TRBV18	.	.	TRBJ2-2	TGTGCCAGCTCACCTGAGGCCGGGGAGCTGTTTTTT	CASSPEAGELFF
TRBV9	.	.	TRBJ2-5	TGTGCCAGCTCGGAGGCGGCTACCATTCAAGAGACCCAGTACTTC	CASSEAATIQETQYF
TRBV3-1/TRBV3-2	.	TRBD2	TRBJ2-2	TGTGCCAGTGGACTAGCGCCCACCGGGGAGCTGTTTTTT	CASGLAPTGELFF
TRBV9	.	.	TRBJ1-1	TGTGCCAGCAGCGTTTTTCCCAGGGTGGACACTGAAGCTTTCTTT	CASSVFPRVDTEAFF
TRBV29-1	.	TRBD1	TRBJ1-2	TGCAGCGCCAAACAGGGGTCTAGTGGCTACACCTTC	CSAKQGSSGYTF
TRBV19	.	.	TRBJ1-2	TGTGCCAGTAGTATATGGGGACAAAGGGCAAGGTATGGCTACACCTTC	CASSIWGQRARYGYTF
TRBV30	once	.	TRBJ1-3	TGTGCCTGGAGCCTAGGAACGGGAAACACCATATATTTT	CAWSLGTGNTIYF
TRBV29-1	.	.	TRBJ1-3	TGCAGCGTCGGGGGGGACCCTTCTGGAAACACCATATATTTT	CSVGGDPSGNTIYF
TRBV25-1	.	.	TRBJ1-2	TGTGCCAGCAGTCAGACAGCCAGGTATGGCTACACCTTC	CASSQTARYGYTF
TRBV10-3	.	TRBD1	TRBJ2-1	TGTGCCATCAGCGGGACAGGGAAAGGAAATGAGCAGTTCTTC	CAISGTGKGNEQFF
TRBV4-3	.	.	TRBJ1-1	TGCGCCAGCAGCCCCCAGACAGCCATGAACACTGAAGCTTTCTTT	CASSPQTAMNTEAFF
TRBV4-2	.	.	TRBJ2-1	TGTGCCAGCAGCCAAGTTTCGGAAGCGTTCAATGAGCAGTTCTTC	CASSQVSEAFNEQFF
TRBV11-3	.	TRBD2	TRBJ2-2	TGTGCCAGCAGCCGGAGGACTAGCGCTAACACCGGGGAGCTGTTTTTT	CASSRRTSANTGELFF
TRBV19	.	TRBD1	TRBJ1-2	TGTGCCAGTAGTACCCCGAGAAAGGGGGCAAATGGCTACACCTTC	CASSTPRKGANGYTF
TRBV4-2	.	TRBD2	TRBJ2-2	TGTGCCAGCAGCGCCGGACTAGCGGGGACGAACACCGGGGAGCTGTTTTTT	CASSAGLAGTNTGELFF
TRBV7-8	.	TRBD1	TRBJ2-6	TGTGCCAGCAGCTTAGTGGGACAGATGGCCGGGGCCAACGTCCTGACTTTC	CASSLVGQMAGANVLTF
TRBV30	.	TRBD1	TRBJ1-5	TGTGCCTGGAGTGCAGGGACAGCTTATCAGCCCCAGCATTTT	CAWSAGTAYQPQHF
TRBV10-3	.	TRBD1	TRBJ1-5	TGTGCCATCGCCCCGGGACAGGAGAGGCCCCAGCATTTT	CAIAPGQERPQHF
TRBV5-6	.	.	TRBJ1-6	TGTGCCAGCCTCCGGTGGGGCCTCTATAATTCACCCCTCCACTTT	CASLRWGLYNSPLHF
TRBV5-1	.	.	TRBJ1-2	TGCGCCACCTCAGACAAAGCTAACTATGGCTACACCTTC	CATSDKANYGYTF
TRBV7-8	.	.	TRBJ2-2	TGTGCCAGCAGCTTAGACGGTAACACCGGGGAGCTGTTTTTT	CASSLDGNTGELFF
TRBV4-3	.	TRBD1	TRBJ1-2	TGCGCCAGCAGCCAAGGGACAGGGGGCGGGTATGGCTACACCTTC	CASSQGTGGGYGYTF
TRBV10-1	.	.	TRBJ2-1	TGCGCCAGCAGTGACTGGGGAGGCAATGAGCAGTTCTTC	CASSDWGGNEQFF
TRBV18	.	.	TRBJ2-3	TGTGCCAGCTCACCAGTTTCGCGGGGTACCCCGGATACGCAGTATTTT	CASSPVSRGTPDTQYF
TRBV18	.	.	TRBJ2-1	TGTGCCAGCTCACCATCGATGCGGAGAGACAATGAGCAGTTCTTC	CASSPSMRRDNEQFF
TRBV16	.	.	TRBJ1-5	TGTGCCAGCAGCCAATCCTTAACAGGCTTCTCGTATAGCAATCAGCCCCAGCATTTT	CASSQSLTGFSYSNQPQHF
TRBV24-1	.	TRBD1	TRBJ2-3	TGTGCCACCAGTGATCCTACAGGGGTTCTGACAGATACGCAGTATTTT	CATSDPTGVLTDTQYF
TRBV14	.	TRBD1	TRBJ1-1	TGTGCCAGCAGCCAACGGACAGGGTTTGGGAACACTGAAGCTTTCTTT	CASSQRTGFGNTEAFF
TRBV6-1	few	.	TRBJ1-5	TGTGCCAGCAGTGAAGCGCCCAGGGGTGGACAGCCCCAGCATTTT	CASSEAPRGGQPQHF
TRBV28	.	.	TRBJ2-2	TGTGCCAGCAGTTTATCCTCCAGCGGGGGGGAGCTGTTTTTT	CASSLSSSGGELFF
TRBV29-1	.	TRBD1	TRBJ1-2	TGCAGCGTTGAGAGATTGGGACAGGACTATGGCTACACCTTC	CSVERLGQDYGYTF
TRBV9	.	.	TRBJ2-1	TGTGCCAGCAGCGTCTCAGGGGGGACTAGGGGCTACAATGAGCAGTTCTTC	CASSVSGGTRGYNEQFF
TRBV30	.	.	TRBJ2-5	TGTGCCTGGAGTGGGGCGTACCAAGAGACCCAGTACTTC	CAWSGAYQETQYF
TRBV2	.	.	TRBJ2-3	TGTGCCAGCAGTGACAGGACAGATACGCAGTATTTT	CASSDRTDTQYF
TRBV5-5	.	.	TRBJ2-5	TGTGCCAGCAGCTTCAACAGGGTTTCAGAGACCCAGTACTTC	CASSFNRVSETQYF
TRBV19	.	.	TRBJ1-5	TGTGCCAGCGGGGGGCAGCCCCAGCATTTT	CASGGQPQHF
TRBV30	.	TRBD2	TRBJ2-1	TGTGCCTGGAGATTAGCGGGAGGGCCTAATGAGCAGTTCTTC	CAWRLAGGPNEQFF
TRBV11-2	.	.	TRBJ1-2	TGTGCCAGCAGCTCCACCCACATAGCCCGGCGAACTAACTATGGCTACACCTTC	CASSSTHIARRTNYGYTF
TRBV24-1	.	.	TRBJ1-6	TGTGCCACCAGTGATCGTCTTTCACCCCTCCACTTT	CATSDRLSPLHF
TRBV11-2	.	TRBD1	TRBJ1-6	TGTGCCAGCAGCTTAGAGTCGACAGGGGTTGGTTCACCCCTCCACTTT	CASSLESTGVGSPLHF